These 31 T cell receptor beta chains came from one sample sequenced in a study of cytomegalovirus exposure and HLA in healthy donors. Amplification used 60 Vbeta primers and 13 Jbeta primers. The method was immunoSEQ multiplex PCR; TCRdb's version includes in-frame clones alone and lacks a portion of them. The sample consists of more than 150,000 clones, roughly 80% of them appearing once. Sequencing used PBMCs. The receptors here all came from a man aged 35 to 55 in good health and CMV-seronegative.

The chain has TRBV5-6 and TRBJ2-7; D unclear. The V end lost 0 bases, the J end lost 2 bases, and 9 bases lay between the germline ends. The germline V gene encodes CDR1 SGHDT and CDR2 YYEEEE. The CDR3 consists of 14 residues. CDR3 DNA: TGTGCCAGCAGCTTGGGGTACGGAGCCTACGAGCAGTACTTC. This codes for CASSLGYGAYEQYF. Supplemented by reference TRBV5-6 and TRBJ2-7, the full variable domain reads DAGVTQSPTHLIKTRGQQVTLRCSPKSGHDTVSWYQQALGQGPQFIFQYYEEEERQRGNFPDRFSGHQFPNYSSELNVNALLLGDSALYLCASSLGYGAYEQYFGPGTRLTVT.

The chain employs TRBV25-1 and TRBJ2-5; 9 bases are a match to TRBD2. The length of the CDR3 is 15 residues. From germline, CDR1 is MGHDK and CDR2 SYGVNS. J lost 4 bases, V lost 4 bases, and 7 bases had no gene match. CDR3 sequence (DNA): TGTGCCAGCAGTGTCGCGGGAGGGGGCGGAGAGACCCAGTACTTC. Translated, it gives CASSVAGGGGETQYF.

This clone has just one count. The V call is TRBV28, the J call TRBJ1-1; 9 positions agree with TRBD1. This CDR3 region has 15 residues. CDR1 is MDHEN, CDR2 SYDVKM, per germline. V shed 6 bases and J 1 base; nucleotides not matched to a gene: 6. CDR3 nucleotide sequence: TGTGCCAGCAGAAGGACAGGGGCCGGGAACACTGAAGCTTTCTTT. Translating gives CASRRTGAGNTEAFF.

The genes are TRBV28 and TRBJ1-2, with 10 bases fitting TRBD1. Per germline, CDR1 MDHEN and CDR2 SYDVKM. The trim removed 4 bases at V and 3 bases at J, leaving 8 bases unmatched. This CDR3 has 16 residues. CDR3 loop: CASSSSRTGGHYGYTF. The DNA of the CDR3 is TGTGCCAGCAGTTCCTCCCGGACAGGGGGACACTATGGCTACACCTTC.

The chain links TRBV6-5 to TRBJ1-4; TRBD1 aligns across 7 bases. The CDR3 runs to 14 residues. Germline V lookup: CDR1 MNHEY, CDR2 SVGAGI. The J segment lost 10 bases and the V segment lost 5 bases, leaving 10 bases of the junction unmatched. The CDR3 coding sequence is TGTGCCAGCAGTACCGACAGGGTTAGGGCAAAACTGTTTTTT. This sequence encodes CASSTDRVRAKLFF.

This clone was seen only a few times. CDR3 residues: CASSFGQPTDTQYF. CDR3 sequence (DNA): TGTGCCAGCAGCTTCGGACAGCCCACAGATACGCAGTATTTT. The J gene is TRBJ2-3, the V gene TRBV7-2; perhaps TRBD1 as D (6 bases). The ends were cut back, 3 bases at V and 2 bases at J, with 9 bases in the middle. The germline V gene encodes CDR1 SGHTA and CDR2 FQGNSA. There are 14 residues in the CDR3.

This chain links TRBV2 with TRBJ2-7, with 11 bases matching TRBD2. Germline loops: CDR1 SNHLY, CDR2 FYNNEI. This CDR3 region has 14 residues. Unmatched junction bases numbered 6, after V lost 8 bases and J lost 3 bases. This CDR3 reads CASEETSGGYEQYF. The CDR3 DNA is TGTGCCAGCGAGGAAACTAGCGGGGGCTACGAGCAGTACTTC.

The chain uses TRBV18 and TRBJ1-2; no clear D gene. V was pared by 6 bases and J by 13 bases, with 18 bases between. Germline CDR1 KGHSH, CDR2 LQKENI. The length of the CDR3 is 12 residues. The CDR3 loop reads CASSANQRGPTF. CDR3 coding DNA: TGTGCCAGCTCGGCTAACCAGCGTGGCCCCACCTTC.

The sample holds a few counts of this clone. CDR3 in DNA: TGTGCCAGTAGTATGGGCCAGATCATGAACACTGAAGCTTTCTTT. Translating it yields CASSMGQIMNTEAFF. J is TRBJ1-1 and V is TRBV19; D not certain. Trimming pared 3 bases from V and 0 bases from J, leaving 11 bases between. CDR1 LNHDA and CDR2 SQIVND come from the germline V gene (reference sequence). The CDR3 contains 15 residues.

To note about this clone: The junction and the germline gene differ at one end; a read error may be behind it. CDR3 loop: CASSEVTTGTSLLF. CDR3 coding DNA: TGTGCCAGCAGTGAAGTGACGACCGGGACTTCGCTTCTTTTC. This rearrangement joins TRBV2 to TRBJ2-7, with a possible D match to TRBD2 (6 bases). The germline gives CDR1 SNHLY, CDR2 FYNNEI. CDR3 size: 14 residues. The whole variable domain, filled in from reference TRBV2 and TRBJ2-7, reads EPEVTQTPSHQVTQMGQEVILRCVPISNHLYFYWYRQILGQKVEFLVSFYNNEISEKSEIFDDQFSVERPDGSNFTLKIRSTKLEDSAMYFCASSEVTTGTSLLFGPGTRLTVT.

The chain is built from TRBV5-4 and TRBJ2-7; D is possibly TRBD2 (6 bases). V lost 4 bases, J lost 0 bases, and 14 bases lay in between. Germline loops: CDR1 SGHNT, CDR2 YYREEE (reference sequence). The CDR3 is 15 residues long. CDR3: CASSPGGLSSYEQYF. CDR3 in DNA: TGTGCCAGCAGCCCTGGAGGGCTGAGCTCCTACGAGCAGTACTTC.

The sample holds one count of this clone. This chain links TRBV28 with TRBJ2-3; TRBD2 agrees at 13 bases. V trimming: 5 bases; J trimming: 4 bases; junction bases outside the gene matches: 6. The V gene's germline CDR1 is MDHEN and CDR2 SYDVKM. The CDR3 loop spans 16 amino acids. The CDR3 loop is CASSTQGLAGSDTQYF. CDR3 bases: TGTGCCAGCAGTACCCAGGGACTAGCGGGGTCAGATACGCAGTATTTT.

In this sample, this clone turned up once. This chain links TRBV7-8 with TRBJ2-1; 9 bases line up with TRBD2. The J segment lost 7 bases and the V segment lost 2 bases, leaving 12 bases of the junction unmatched. CDR1 and CDR2 (germline): SGHVS, FQNEAQ. The CDR3 has 17 residues. The CDR3 DNA reads TGTGCCAGCAGCTTAATCTCACTAGCGGGTCCGGGGAATGAGCAGTTCTTC. Protein sequence: CASSLISLAGPGNEQFF.

The chain has TRBV7-2 and TRBJ2-7; 10 bases align to TRBD1. CDR1 is SGHTA and CDR2 is FQGNSA in the germline V gene. Losses at the gene ends were 5 bases for V and 7 bases for J; bases not matched to a gene: 11. CDR3 size: 15 residues. CDR3 region: CASSATGTGEREQYF. The CDR3 DNA reads as TGTGCCAGCAGCGCTACCGGGACAGGGGAACGGGAGCAGTACTTC.

The chain recombines TRBV28 with TRBJ1-2; D gene unclear. Trimming took off 3 bases at V and 2 bases at J, with 10 bases between the two ends. Germline values: CDR1 MDHEN, CDR2 SYDVKM. This CDR3 has 14 amino acids. For the CDR3, the DNA is TGTGCCAGCAGTTTCCCACTGGTGAACTATGGCTACACCTTC. Translating it yields CASSFPLVNYGYTF.

This rearrangement joins TRBV27 to TRBJ2-5, with 8 bases that match TRBD2. CDR1 and CDR2 (germline): MNHEY, SMNVEV (reference sequence). J gave up 5 bases and V 7 bases, and 12 bases lay outside the gene matches. The CDR3 extends over 15 amino acids. Written as DNA, the CDR3 is TGTGCCAGCACCCGACTAGCGCACCCGTCCGAGACCCAGTACTTC. It is translated as CASTRLAHPSETQYF.

The chain carries TRBV28 and TRBJ1-2; perhaps TRBD1 as D (5 bases). With 6 bases removed from V and 4 bases from J, the gap between germline ends came to 12 bases. The CDR3 sequence is 13 residues long. Germline CDR1 is MDHEN and CDR2 is SYDVKM. The CDR3 spells CASRFSGSYGYTF. The CDR3, as DNA: TGTGCCAGCAGATTTTCAGGGTCCTATGGCTACACCTTC.

In nucleotides, the CDR3 is TGTGCCAGCAGGCGCGGATCGTCAGGAAACACCATATATTTT. Its protein product is CASRRGSSGNTIYF. The chain couples TRBV25-1 to TRBJ1-3; no firm D call. Germline V gene sequence: CDR1 MGHDK, CDR2 SYGVNS. The CDR3 runs to 14 residues. V was clipped by 6 bases and J by 4 bases, with 13 bases between them.

J is TRBJ2-1 and V is TRBV7-3; 9 bases fit TRBD2. The V segment lost 5 bases and the J segment 8 bases; nucleotides outside the gene matches: 10. The germline gives CDR1 SGHTA, CDR2 FQGTGA. This CDR3 has 15 residues. The chain's CDR3 is CASSPLAGSEDEQFF. The CDR3 bases are TGTGCCAGCAGCCCGCTAGCGGGGTCGGAGGATGAGCAGTTCTTC. The variable domain in full, with the rest retrieved from reference TRBV7-3 and TRBJ2-1, is GAGVSQTPSNKVTEKGKYVELRCDPISGHTALYWYRQSLGQGPEFLIYFQGTGAADDSGLPNDRFFAVRPEGSVSTLKIQRTERGDSAVYLCASSPLAGSEDEQFFGPGTRLTVL.

The chain has TRBV11-2 and TRBJ2-5; D may be TRBD1 (6 bases). V was trimmed by 0 bases and J by 2 bases, leaving 10 bases between them. Germline assignment: CDR1 SGHAT and CDR2 FQNNGV. The CDR3 is 15 residues long. The CDR3 nucleotides read TGTGCCAGCAGCTTAGATGGGGGCGGGCAAGAGACCCAGTACTTC. This gives the protein CASSLDGGGQETQYF.

The chain carries TRBV5-6 and TRBJ2-6, with TRBD1 matching 7 bases. CDR1 and CDR2 from the germline V gene are SGHDT and YYEEEE. The V segment lost 1 base and the J segment 0 bases; nucleotides outside the gene matches: 7. The length of the CDR3 is 18 residues. The CDR3 protein is CASSLRQGKRSGANVLTF. The CDR3 coding sequence is TGTGCCAGCAGCTTGAGACAGGGAAAACGCTCTGGGGCCAACGTCCTGACTTTC.

The chain joins TRBV7-2 to TRBJ1-6, with TRBD1 identical over 10 bases. CDR3 length: 16 residues. Trimming took 2 bases from V and 9 from J; bases not matched to a gene: 7. In germline, CDR1 is SGHTA, CDR2 FQGNSA. CDR3 in amino acids: CASSLRRDRGSSPLHF. The DNA of the CDR3 is TGTGCCAGCAGCTTAAGACGGGACAGGGGTAGTTCACCCCTCCACTTT. Full variable domain (missing parts from reference TRBV7-2 and TRBJ1-6): GAGVSQSPSNKVTEKGKDVELRCDPISGHTALYWYRQSLGQGLEFLIYFQGNSAPDKSGLPSDRFSAERTGGSVSTLTIQRTQQEDSAVYLCASSLRRDRGSSPLHFGNGTRLTVT.

This clone was detected a few times. The chain uses TRBV9 and TRBJ2-2; D uncertain. Germline V gives CDR1 SGDLS, CDR2 YYNGEE. This CDR3 has 15 residues. V was trimmed by 0 bases and J by 5 bases, leaving 11 bases between them. The CDR3: CASSVVQDGTGELFF. The DNA of the CDR3 is TGTGCCAGCAGCGTAGTTCAGGATGGGACCGGGGAGCTGTTTTTT.

The CDR3 DNA reads as TGTGCCAGCAGTGTGGGAGGAGATACGCAGTATTTT. Its translation is CASSVGGDTQYF. The rearrangement joins TRBV2 to TRBJ2-3, with D perhaps matching TRBD2 (6 bases). The CDR3 is 12 amino acids. Deletions cut 4 bases from V and 5 bases from J, with 7 bases between. From germline, CDR1 is SNHLY and CDR2 FYNNEI.

This rearrangement joins TRBV25-1 to TRBJ2-7; D is uncertain. The CDR3 is 14 residues long. V was pared by 3 bases and J by 4 bases, with 13 bases between. Germline V gives CDR1 MGHDK, CDR2 SYGVNS. The CDR3 is CASSERGRLYEQYF. CDR3 nucleotides: TGTGCCAGCAGTGAGAGAGGCAGACTTTACGAGCAGTACTTC.

V usage is TRBV5-4 and J usage is TRBJ1-6, with 9 bases aligning to TRBD1. Unmatched junction bases numbered 7, after V lost 4 bases and J lost 8 bases. Germline CDR1 is SGHNT and CDR2 is YYREEE (reference sequence). This CDR3 is 15 amino acids long. CDR3 region: CASSTEGQGDSPLHF. The CDR3 region has the DNA TGTGCCAGCAGCACCGAGGGACAGGGTGATTCACCCCTCCACTTT.

This clone has just one count. V and J are TRBV15 and TRBJ2-1; D is unresolved. Trimming took off 5 bases at V and 2 bases at J, with 4 bases between the two ends. Germline CDR1 reads LNHNV; CDR2 reads YYDKDF (reference sequence). The CDR3 has 12 amino acids. CDR3 residues: CATSRAYNEQFF. The CDR3 DNA reads as TGTGCCACCAGCCGGGCCTACAATGAGCAGTTCTTC.

The gene calls are TRBV11-2 and TRBJ2-5, with TRBD1 as a possible D gene (5 bases). The ends were cut back, 2 bases at V and 3 bases at J, with 10 bases in the middle. CDR3 length equals 14 residues. Germline V lookup: CDR1 SGHAT, CDR2 FQNNGV. CDR3 in amino acids: CASSLRIREETQYF. CDR3 DNA sequence: TGTGCCAGCAGCTTAAGAATCAGGGAAGAGACCCAGTACTTC.

The table lists this clone with a few counts. The chain carries TRBV18 and TRBJ1-4; weak D call: TRBD1 (6 bases). The V and J ends lost 2 bases and 4 bases respectively, with 17 bases between them. The CDR3 covers 17 residues. Germline V CDR1 and CDR2: KGHSH, LQKENI. Here the CDR3 reads CASSPTQAGQFNEKLFF. CDR3 coding DNA: TGTGCCAGCTCACCAACCCAAGCGGGACAATTTAATGAAAAACTGTTTTTT.

The gene calls are TRBV5-1 and TRBJ2-5, with TRBD2 matching 8 bases. V lost 4 bases to trimming and J lost 2 bases; unmatched junction nucleotides: 7. Per germline, CDR1 SGHRS and CDR2 YFSETQ. CDR3 length: 15 residues. CDR3 amino acids: CASSPTRGAQETQYF. The CDR3 DNA reads TGCGCCAGCAGCCCGACGCGGGGGGCGCAAGAGACCCAGTACTTC. Full variable domain (rest looked up from reference TRBV5-1 and TRBJ2-5): KAGVTQTPRYLIKTRGQQVTLSCSPISGHRSVSWYQQTPGQGLQFLFEYFSETQRNKGNFPGRFSGRQFSNSRSEMNVSTLELGDSALYLCASSPTRGAQETQYFGPGTRLLVL.

The rearrangement links TRBV7-8 to TRBJ2-1; TRBD1 is a possible D gene (5 bases). Germline V lookup: CDR1 SGHVS, CDR2 FQNEAQ. The CDR3 consists of 16 residues. V was pared by 1 base and J by 1 base, with 11 bases between. The CDR3 DNA reads as TGTGCCAGCAGCTTAGTTCAGGGTGGGTCCTACAATGAGCAGTTCTTC. Protein: CASSLVQGGSYNEQFF.